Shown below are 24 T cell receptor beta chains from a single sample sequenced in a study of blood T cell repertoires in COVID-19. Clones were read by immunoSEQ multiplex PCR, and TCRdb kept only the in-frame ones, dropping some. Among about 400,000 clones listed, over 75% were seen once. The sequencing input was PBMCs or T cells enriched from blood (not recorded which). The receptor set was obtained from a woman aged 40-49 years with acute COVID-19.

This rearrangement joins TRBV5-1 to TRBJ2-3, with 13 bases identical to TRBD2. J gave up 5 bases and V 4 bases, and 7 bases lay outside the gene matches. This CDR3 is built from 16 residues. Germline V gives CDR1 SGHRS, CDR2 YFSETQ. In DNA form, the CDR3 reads TGCGCCAGCAGCACCACTAGCGGGGGGGCCGAAGATACGCAGTATTTT. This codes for CASSTTSGGAEDTQYF.

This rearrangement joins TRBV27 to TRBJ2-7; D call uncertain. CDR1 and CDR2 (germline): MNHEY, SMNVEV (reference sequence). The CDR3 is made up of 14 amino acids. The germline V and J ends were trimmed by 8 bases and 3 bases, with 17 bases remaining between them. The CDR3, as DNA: TGTGCCAGCCGCAGTTTTGACATCCACTACGAGCAGTACTTC. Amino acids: CASRSFDIHYEQYF.

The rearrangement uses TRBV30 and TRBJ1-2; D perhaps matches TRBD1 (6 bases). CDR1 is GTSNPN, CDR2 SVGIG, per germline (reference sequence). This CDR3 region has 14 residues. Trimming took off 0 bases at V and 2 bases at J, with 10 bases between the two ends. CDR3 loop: CAWSVPRGNYGYTF. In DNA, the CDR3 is TGTGCCTGGAGTGTACCCAGGGGAAACTATGGCTACACCTTC.

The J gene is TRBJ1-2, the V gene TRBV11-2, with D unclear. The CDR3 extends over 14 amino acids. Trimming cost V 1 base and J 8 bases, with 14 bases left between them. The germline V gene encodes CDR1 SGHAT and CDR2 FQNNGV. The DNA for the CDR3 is TGTGCCAGCAGCTTAGTCGCGAGGGCGGAGGGCTACACCTTC. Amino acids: CASSLVARAEGYTF.

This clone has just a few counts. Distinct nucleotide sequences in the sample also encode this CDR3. The CDR3 protein is CASSPGLAVTGELFF. In nucleotides, the CDR3 is TGTGCCAGCAGTCCGGGACTAGCGGTTACCGGGGAGCTGTTTTTT. The chain couples TRBV2 to TRBJ2-2, with 11 bases lining up with TRBD2. J lost 5 bases, V lost 5 bases, and 4 bases had no gene match. The CDR3 has 15 amino acids. Germline CDR1 and CDR2: SNHLY and FYNNEI.

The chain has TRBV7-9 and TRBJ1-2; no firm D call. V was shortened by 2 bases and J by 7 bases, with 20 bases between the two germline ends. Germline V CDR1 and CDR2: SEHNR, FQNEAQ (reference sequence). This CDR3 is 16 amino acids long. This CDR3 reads CASSLFPTVVEGGYTF. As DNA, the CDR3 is TGTGCCAGCAGCTTATTCCCGACCGTGGTGGAGGGTGGCTACACCTTC.

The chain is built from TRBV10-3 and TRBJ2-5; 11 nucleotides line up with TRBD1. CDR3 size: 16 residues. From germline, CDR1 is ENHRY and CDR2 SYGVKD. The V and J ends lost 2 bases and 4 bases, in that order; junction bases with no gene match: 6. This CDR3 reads CAISEPMGQGVETQYF. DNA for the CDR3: TGTGCCATCAGTGAGCCAATGGGACAGGGGGTAGAGACCCAGTACTTC.

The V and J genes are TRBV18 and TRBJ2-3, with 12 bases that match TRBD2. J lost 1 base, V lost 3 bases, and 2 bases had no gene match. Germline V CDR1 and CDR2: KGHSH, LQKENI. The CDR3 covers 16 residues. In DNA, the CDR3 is TGTGCCAGCTCACCGACTAGCGGGGGACGCACAGATACGCAGTATTTT. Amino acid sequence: CASSPTSGGRTDTQYF.

CDR3 nucleotide sequence: TGTGCCAGCAGCCCCAGGACAGGTTTTGCCGGGGAGCTGTTTTTT. It codes for CASSPRTGFAGELFF. V is TRBV7-8 and J is TRBJ2-2, with 7 positions matching TRBD1. The CDR3 is 15 amino acids. Germline V lookup: CDR1 SGHVS, CDR2 FQNEAQ. With 5 bases clipped from V and 6 bases from J, the junction kept 9 bases outside the gene matches. The full variable domain, its missing parts supplied by reference TRBV7-8 and TRBJ2-2, is GAGVSQSPRYKVAKRGQDVALRCDPISGHVSLFWYQQALGQGPEFLTYFQNEAQLDKSGLPSDRFFAERPEGSVSTLKIQRTQQEDSAVYLCASSPRTGFAGELFFGEGSRLTVL.

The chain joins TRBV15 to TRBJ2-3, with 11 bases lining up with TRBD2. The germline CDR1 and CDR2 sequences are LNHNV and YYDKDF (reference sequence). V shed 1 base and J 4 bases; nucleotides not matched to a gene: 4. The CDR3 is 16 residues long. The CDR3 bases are TGTGCCACCAGCAGAGGTAGCGGGGGGGCCCCAGATACGCAGTATTTT. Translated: CATSRGSGGAPDTQYF.

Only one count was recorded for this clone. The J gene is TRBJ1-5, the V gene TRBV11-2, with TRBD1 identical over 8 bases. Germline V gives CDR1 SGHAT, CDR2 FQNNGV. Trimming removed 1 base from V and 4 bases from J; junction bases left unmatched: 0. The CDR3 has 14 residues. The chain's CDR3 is CASSLGQGNQPQHF. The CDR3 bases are TGTGCCAGCAGCTTAGGACAGGGGAATCAGCCCCAGCATTTT.

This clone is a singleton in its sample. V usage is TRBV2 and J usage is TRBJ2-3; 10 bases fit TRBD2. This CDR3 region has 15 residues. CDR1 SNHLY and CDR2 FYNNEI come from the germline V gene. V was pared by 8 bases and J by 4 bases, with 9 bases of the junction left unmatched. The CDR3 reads CASFHSGGAADTQYF. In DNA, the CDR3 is TGTGCCAGCTTCCACAGCGGGGGGGCCGCAGATACGCAGTATTTT.

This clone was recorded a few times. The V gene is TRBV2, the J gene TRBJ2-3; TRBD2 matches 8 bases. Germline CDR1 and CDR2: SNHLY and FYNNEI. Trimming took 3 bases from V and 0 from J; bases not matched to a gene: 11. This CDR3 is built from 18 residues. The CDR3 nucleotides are TGTGCCAGCAGTGAGTCTCCCAAGCGGGGGACGAGCACAGATACGCAGTATTTT. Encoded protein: CASSESPKRGTSTDTQYF.

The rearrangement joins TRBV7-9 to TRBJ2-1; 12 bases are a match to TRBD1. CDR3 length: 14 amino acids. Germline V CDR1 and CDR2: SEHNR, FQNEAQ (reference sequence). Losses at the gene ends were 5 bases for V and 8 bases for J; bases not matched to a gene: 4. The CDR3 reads CASSSGTGGDEQFF. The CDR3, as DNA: TGTGCCAGCAGCAGCGGGACAGGGGGCGATGAGCAGTTCTTC. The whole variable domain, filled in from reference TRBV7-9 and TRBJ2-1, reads DTGVSQNPRHKITKRGQNVTFRCDPISEHNRLYWYRQTLGQGPEFLTYFQNEAQLEKSRLLSDRFSAERPKGSFSTLEIQRTEQGDSAMYLCASSSGTGGDEQFFGPGTRLTVL.

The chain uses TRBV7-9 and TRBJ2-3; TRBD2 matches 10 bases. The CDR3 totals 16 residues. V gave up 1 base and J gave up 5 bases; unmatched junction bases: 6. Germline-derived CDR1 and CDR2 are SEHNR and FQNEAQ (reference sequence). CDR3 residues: CASSLEAGGPIDTQYF. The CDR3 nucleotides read TGTGCCAGCAGCTTAGAAGCGGGGGGGCCAATAGATACGCAGTATTTT.

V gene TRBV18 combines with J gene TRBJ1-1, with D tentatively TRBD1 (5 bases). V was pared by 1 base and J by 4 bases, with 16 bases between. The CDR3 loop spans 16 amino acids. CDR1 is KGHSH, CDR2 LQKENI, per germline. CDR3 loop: CASSPQMEGTSTEAFF. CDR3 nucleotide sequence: TGTGCCAGCTCACCACAAATGGAGGGGACTTCCACTGAAGCTTTCTTT.

Here the CDR3 DNA reads TGCGCCAGCAGCCAGCGAGGGGGGGTAGAGACCCAGTACTTC. It is translated as CASSQRGGVETQYF. The chain has TRBV4-1 and TRBJ2-5; TRBD2 is a possible D gene (7 bases). The V end was cut by 3 bases, the J end by 4 bases, with 12 bases between. The CDR3 length is 14 residues. The germline V gene has CDR1 MGHRA and CDR2 YSYEKL.

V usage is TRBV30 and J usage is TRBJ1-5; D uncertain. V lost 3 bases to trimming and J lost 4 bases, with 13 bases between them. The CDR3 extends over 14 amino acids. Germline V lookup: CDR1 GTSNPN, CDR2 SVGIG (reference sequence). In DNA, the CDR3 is TGTGCCTGGAGCCGCGGATTAACAAATCAGCCCCAGCATTTT. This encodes CAWSRGLTNQPQHF.

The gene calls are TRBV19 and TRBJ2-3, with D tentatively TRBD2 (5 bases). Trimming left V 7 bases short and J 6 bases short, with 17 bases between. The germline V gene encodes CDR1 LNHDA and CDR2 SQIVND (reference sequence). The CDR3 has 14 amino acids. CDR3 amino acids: CASTQGGNFDTQYF. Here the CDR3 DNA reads TGTGCCAGTACCCAAGGAGGAAATTTTGATACGCAGTATTTT.

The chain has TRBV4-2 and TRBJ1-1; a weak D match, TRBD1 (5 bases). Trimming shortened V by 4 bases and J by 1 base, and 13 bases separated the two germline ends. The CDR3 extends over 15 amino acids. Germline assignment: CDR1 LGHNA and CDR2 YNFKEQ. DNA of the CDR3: TGTGCCAGCAGCCTCCTGTTCGGGGGGAACACTGAAGCTTTCTTT. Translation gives CASSLLFGGNTEAFF.

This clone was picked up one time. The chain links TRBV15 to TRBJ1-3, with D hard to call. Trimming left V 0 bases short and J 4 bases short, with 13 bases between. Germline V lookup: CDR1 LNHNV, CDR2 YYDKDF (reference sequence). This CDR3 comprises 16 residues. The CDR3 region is CATSRDRRQNGNTIYF. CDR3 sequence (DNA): TGTGCCACCAGCAGAGATCGGCGGCAGAACGGAAACACCATATATTTT.

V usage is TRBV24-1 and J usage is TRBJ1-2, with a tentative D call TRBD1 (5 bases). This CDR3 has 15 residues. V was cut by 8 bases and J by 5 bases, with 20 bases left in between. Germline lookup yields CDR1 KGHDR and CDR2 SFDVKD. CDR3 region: CATTPRASGGYGYTF. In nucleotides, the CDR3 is TGTGCCACCACCCCCAGGGCCTCGGGAGGGTATGGCTACACCTTC.

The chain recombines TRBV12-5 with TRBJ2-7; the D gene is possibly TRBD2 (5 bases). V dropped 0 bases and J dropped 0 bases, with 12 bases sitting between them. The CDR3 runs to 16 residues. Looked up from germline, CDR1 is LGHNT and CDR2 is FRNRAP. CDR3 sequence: CASGLVSWGASYEQYF. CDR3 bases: TGTGCTAGTGGTTTGGTATCGTGGGGAGCCTCCTACGAGCAGTACTTC.

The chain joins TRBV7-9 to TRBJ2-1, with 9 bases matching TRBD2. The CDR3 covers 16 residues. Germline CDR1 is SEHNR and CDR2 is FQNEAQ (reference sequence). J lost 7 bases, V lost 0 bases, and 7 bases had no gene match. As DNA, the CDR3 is TGTGCCAGCAGCTTAGCGGGGATAGCGGGGGATAATGAGCAGTTCTTC. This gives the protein CASSLAGIAGDNEQFF.